This section outlines one T cell receptor (beta chain) sequence together with its context. Its antigen is currently unknown. Primers: 60 Vbeta forward and 13 Jbeta reverse. Using immunoSEQ multiplex PCR, the repertoire was profiled, and TCRdb retains in-frame clones only, with some absent. Of under 200,000 clones listed, about four fifths were seen once; the top ten hold 8.5%. The CDR3 loop spans 14 amino acids. V shed 2 bases and J shed 2 bases, with 12 bases lying between them. Germline V lookup: CDR1 GTSNPN, CDR2 SVGIG (reference sequence). These data originate in a study of cytomegalovirus exposure and HLA in healthy donors. Study results and caveats: Analysis was performed later, and it showed HLA-associated TCR beta chains to be more clonally expanded than equally common others.

The sequenced material came from PBMCs. This TCR came from a male donor in good health and CMV-seropositive. The gene calls are TRBV30 and TRBJ1-2; a possible D gene is TRBD1 (5 bases). CDR3: CAWSPRGGNYGYTF. In nucleotides, the CDR3 is TGTGCCTGGAGTCCACGTGGGGGGAACTATGGCTACACCTTC.